The 17 T cell receptor beta chains below come from one sample, sequenced in a study of CD8+ T cells in alopecia areata. RNA was isolated and reverse transcribed to cDNA, the sequencing template. Sequenced by immunoSEQ multiplex PCR; TCRdb stores in-frame clones only, minus some. The sample records approximately 98,000 clones, over 55% being singletons. Sequences were obtained from NKG2D-low CD8+ T cells sorted from blood. The receptors come from a human donor with alopecia areata.

This chain links TRBV6-5 with TRBJ2-1; 13 bases are shared with TRBD2. CDR3 length: 15 residues. Trimming cost V 5 bases and J 7 bases; bases outside gene matches: 5. Looked up from germline, CDR1 is MNHEY and CDR2 is SVGAGI. The CDR3 DNA reads TGTGCCAGCAGTCTAACTAGCGGGAGGGTAAATGAGCAGTTCTTC. Translating it yields CASSLTSGRVNEQFF.

In its sample, this clone was seen a few times. The chain links TRBV19 to TRBJ2-3; D is unclear. This CDR3 has 16 amino acids. CDR1 and CDR2 (germline): LNHDA, SQIVND (reference sequence). Trimming took off 3 bases at V and 3 bases at J, with 16 bases between the two ends. CDR3 loop: CASSIGVQELTDTQYF. The CDR3 nucleotides read TGTGCCAGTAGTATTGGGGTGCAGGAGCTGACAGATACGCAGTATTTT.

The CDR3: CSVWDLGGDYTF. The CDR3 region has the DNA TGCAGCGTTTGGGACCTAGGGGGGGACTACACCTTC. The V and J genes are TRBV29-1 and TRBJ1-2, with a possible D match to TRBD1 (6 bases). V gave up 5 bases and J gave up 10 bases, with 17 bases separating them. CDR1 and CDR2 (germline): SQVTM, ANQGSEA. CDR3 length equals 12 residues.

The genes are TRBV29-1 and TRBJ1-1; unclear D gene. This CDR3 is built from 14 residues. Trimming stripped 3 bases from V and 2 bases from J, with 13 bases between. CDR1 and CDR2 from the germline V gene are SQVTM and ANQGSEA. CDR3 in amino acids: CSVDFSEVNTEAFF. The CDR3 DNA reads as TGCAGCGTTGATTTTTCGGAAGTCAACACTGAAGCTTTCTTT.

The chain combines TRBV5-1 with TRBJ2-1; the D gene is possibly TRBD2 (5 bases). There are 14 residues in the CDR3. The V gene's germline CDR1 is SGHRS and CDR2 YFSETQ. V lost 3 bases and J lost 5, with 12 bases in between. The CDR3 DNA is TGCGCCAGCAGCTGGACTGGACGGGACAATGAGCAGTTCTTC. This encodes CASSWTGRDNEQFF. The full variable domain, its missing parts supplied by reference TRBV5-1 and TRBJ2-1, is KAGVTQTPRYLIKTRGQQVTLSCSPISGHRSVSWYQQTPGQGLQFLFEYFSETQRNKGNFPGRFSGRQFSNSRSEMNVSTLELGDSALYLCASSWTGRDNEQFFGPGTRLTVL.

This sequence joins TRBV2 and TRBJ2-1; D assignment may be TRBD1 or TRBD2 (5 bases each). The CDR3 spans 12 residues. Between the trimmed V and J ends, which lost 11 bases and 5 bases, there was a span of 13 bases. Per the germline V gene, CDR1 is SNHLY and CDR2 is FYNNEI. The chain's CDR3 is CASPGANNEQFF. The CDR3 DNA sequence: TGTGCCTCCCCCGGGGCCAACAATGAGCAGTTCTTC.

The V call is TRBV2, the J call TRBJ2-1; tentatively, D is TRBD2 (5 bases). Germline assignment: CDR1 SNHLY and CDR2 FYNNEI. The CDR3 is made up of 14 amino acids. The ends were cut back, 6 bases at V and 6 bases at J, with 15 bases in the middle. DNA for the CDR3: TGTGCCAGCAGGGGCGCCCCTAGCAGCAATGAGCAGTTCTTC. Amino acids: CASRGAPSSNEQFF.

V gene TRBV2 combines with J gene TRBJ2-7; no clear D gene. Per germline, CDR1 SNHLY and CDR2 FYNNEI. Trimming pared 4 bases from V and 1 base from J, leaving 14 bases between. The CDR3 extends over 15 amino acids. The CDR3 loop is CASSAGLAISYEQYF. DNA of the CDR3: TGTGCCAGCAGTGCCGGGTTGGCTATTTCCTACGAGCAGTACTTC.

The CDR3 here is CASSQTGLSNQPQHF. In DNA form, the CDR3 reads TGTGCCAGCAGTCAAACAGGGCTTAGCAATCAGCCCCAGCATTTT. The chain joins TRBV28 to TRBJ1-5; possible D gene TRBD1, 6 bases. This CDR3 spans 15 amino acids. The germline V and J ends were trimmed by 5 bases and 0 bases, with 11 bases remaining between them. The germline gives CDR1 MDHEN, CDR2 SYDVKM.

The chain combines TRBV27 with TRBJ2-1; D is tentatively TRBD1 or TRBD2 (6 bases each). Trimming took 5 bases from V and 10 from J, leaving 15 bases between them. The CDR3 totals 13 residues. Germline assignment: CDR1 MNHEY and CDR2 SMNVEV (reference sequence). CDR3 loop: CASSLGGRTEQFF. The CDR3 nucleotides read TGTGCCAGCAGTCTAGGGGGGAGGACGGAGCAGTTCTTC.

V gene TRBV6-1 combines with J gene TRBJ1-4; D unclear. There are 10 residues in the CDR3. Looked up from germline, CDR1 is MNHNS and CDR2 is SASEGT. V was shortened by 4 bases and J by 14 bases, with 8 bases between the two germline ends. The CDR3 loop reads CASSAYRLFF. In DNA, the CDR3 is TGTGCCAGCAGTGCCTATCGGCTGTTTTTT.

The chain joins TRBV5-1 to TRBJ2-3; D is unclear. Between the trimmed V and J ends, which lost 1 base and 1 base, there was a span of 4 bases. This CDR3 has 13 residues. The germline V gene encodes CDR1 SGHRS and CDR2 YFSETQ. The CDR3 loop reads CASSLSGTDTQYF. The CDR3 coding sequence is TGCGCCAGCAGCTTGTCGGGCACAGATACGCAGTATTTT. Supplemented by reference TRBV5-1 and TRBJ2-3, the full variable domain reads KAGVTQTPRYLIKTRGQQVTLSCSPISGHRSVSWYQQTPGQGLQFLFEYFSETQRNKGNFPGRFSGRQFSNSRSEMNVSTLELGDSALYLCASSLSGTDTQYFGPGTRLTVL.

J is TRBJ2-7 and V is TRBV9, with TRBD1 as a possible D gene (6 bases). The CDR3 runs to 15 residues. Trimming took 3 bases from V and 2 from J, leaving 15 bases between them. In germline, CDR1 is SGDLS, CDR2 YYNGEE. The CDR3 sequence: CASSATTGGPYEQYF. The CDR3 DNA reads as TGTGCCAGCAGCGCCACGACAGGAGGTCCCTACGAGCAGTACTTC.

The rearrangement joins TRBV6-5 to TRBJ1-1; D not resolved. The V gene's germline CDR1 is MNHEY and CDR2 SVGAGI. V shed 0 bases and J shed 7 bases, with 15 bases lying between them. This CDR3 has 15 amino acids. CDR3 sequence: CASSYSIPPRVEAFF. The CDR3 DNA sequence: TGTGCCAGCAGTTACTCGATTCCCCCCAGAGTTGAAGCTTTCTTT.

This chain links TRBV7-3 with TRBJ2-7, with TRBD2 identical over 7 bases. This CDR3 is built from 15 residues. Germline lookup yields CDR1 SGHTA and CDR2 FQGTGA. V gave up 2 bases and J gave up 3 bases; unmatched junction bases: 7. The DNA of the CDR3 is TGTGCCAGCAGCTTATATGGGGGAGGGTTCTACGAGCAGTACTTC. This sequence encodes CASSLYGGGFYEQYF. Combining the CDR3 with reference TRBV7-3 and TRBJ2-7 gives the whole variable domain GAGVSQTPSNKVTEKGKYVELRCDPISGHTALYWYRQSLGQGPEFLIYFQGTGAADDSGLPNDRFFAVRPEGSVSTLKIQRTERGDSAVYLCASSLYGGGFYEQYFGPGTRLTVT.

This CDR3 reads CASSPEEGQLVLLGQYF. Here the CDR3 DNA reads TGTGCCAGCTCACCAGAGGAAGGACAGTTGGTCCTCTTGGGGCAGTACTTC. This chain links TRBV18 with TRBJ2-7; TRBD1 is a possible D gene (6 bases). The CDR3 length is 17 residues. From germline, CDR1 is KGHSH and CDR2 LQKENI. The germline V and J ends were trimmed by 2 bases and 9 bases, with 26 bases remaining between them. The complete variable domain, with remaining parts taken from reference TRBV18 and TRBJ2-7, reads NAGVMQNPRHLVRRRGQEARLRCSPMKGHSHVYWYRQLPEEGLKFMVYLQKENIIDESGMPKERFSAEFPKEGPSILRIQQVVRGDSAAYFCASSPEEGQLVLLGQYFGPGTRLTVT.

This clone has only a few counts. V is TRBV7-9 and J is TRBJ1-5, with D perhaps TRBD1 (6 bases). The CDR3 sequence is 13 residues long. Deletions cut 5 bases from V and 5 bases from J, with 10 bases between. CDR1 and CDR2 from the germline V gene are SEHNR and FQNEAQ (reference sequence). In DNA form, the CDR3 reads TGTGCCAGCAGCGTGGACAGCTATCAGCCCCAGCATTTT. Translated: CASSVDSYQPQHF.